This record looks at one T cell receptor (beta chain) sequence and its context. The method was immunoSEQ multiplex PCR; TCRdb's version includes in-frame clones alone and lacks a portion of them. The sample lists roughly 89,000 clones, 90% to 95% seen once, with approximately 16% in the top ten. This sample is part of a study of control samples from healthy donors and cancer patients. The CDR3 runs 15 residues. CDR1 and CDR2 (germline): SGHVS, FNYEAQ. With 4 bases removed from V and 5 bases from J, the gap between germline ends came to 17 bases. The origin of this receptor is a man in his fifties in good health. This sequence joins TRBV7-6 and TRBJ2-5; D may be TRBD1 (6 bases). The sequenced sample consisted of blood. The CDR3 is CASSSPTGFRETQYF. As DNA, the CDR3 is TGTGCCAGCAGCTCGCCGACAGGTTTTAGGGAGACCCAGTACTTC.